This TCR beta chain came from a study of T cell responses to AZD1222 COVID-19 vaccine. TCRdb keeps only in-frame clones here, not all; method: immunoSEQ multiplex PCR. Counted here are 75,000 to 95,000 clones, approximately 91% occurring once; the ten biggest clones make up approximately 10%. On this clone itself: The antigen is unknown.

Regarding the study as a whole: Only after the peak T cell response were repertoires sampled. Increases in Spike-specific TCR breadth and depth were seen after two AZD1222 doses. Only a handful of AZD1222 recipients were seropositive at baseline. Dominant CD4 TCR responses targeted spike regions 160-218 and 743-854.

Trimming left V 0 bases short and J 5 bases short, with 7 bases between. CDR1 is MDHEN, CDR2 SYDVKM, per germline. This CDR3 has 13 amino acids. This sequence was found in an adult in good health. Sequencing was performed on peripheral blood, taken on day 0 of AZD1222 vaccination. The J gene is TRBJ2-5, the V gene TRBV28; D remains ambiguous. CDR3 protein: CASSLWPRETQYF. The CDR3 DNA follows: TGTGCCAGCAGTTTATGGCCCCGGGAGACCCAGTACTTC.